This T cell receptor (beta chain) was captured in a study of cytomegalovirus exposure and HLA in healthy donors. Study results and caveats: It was reported in a later analysis that an Asian-associated ancestry cluster showed fewer N-insertions than the approximately 700-donor mean.

The PCR used 60 Vbeta and 13 Jbeta primers. Sequencing used immunoSEQ multiplex PCR; TCRdb keeps in-frame clones, though not all of them. The table includes more than 200,000 clones, 82% detected once. The length of the CDR3 is 13 residues. CDR1 and CDR2 from the germline V gene are SGHTA and FQGTGA. The germline V and J ends were trimmed by 5 bases and 0 bases, with 6 bases remaining between them. The sample holds one count of this clone. Antigen: not known. The source of this sequence is a man between 40 and 49 years old in good health and CMV-seropositive. Sequenced material: PBMCs. V usage is TRBV7-3 and J usage is TRBJ2-3; D remains unclear. CDR3 protein: CASSASSTDTQYF. CDR3 sequence (DNA): TGTGCCAGCAGCGCGTCTAGCACAGATACGCAGTATTTT.